The entry that follows covers one TCR beta chain sequence. Its antigen is not identified. As part of sample collection, lesional scalp punch biopsies and peripheral blood were taken from alopecia areata patients. Both CD4+ and CD8+ T cells were separated by sorting PBMCs. Reverse transcription of extracted RNA yielded cDNA, which provided the sequencing template. Assay used: immunoSEQ multiplex PCR; TCRdb lists only in-frame clones, some missing. The table has about 110,000 clones, approximately 50% seen once. These data originate in a study of CD8+ T cells in alopecia areata. Study observations and caveats: Affected lesional scalp, above all in alopecia totalis/universalis, was more clonal than normal scalp. Alphabeta T cells residing in normal skin are also sequenced in scalp samples.

The germline V and J ends were trimmed by 5 bases and 9 bases, with 15 bases remaining between them. The CDR3 sequence is 13 residues long. The germline gives CDR1 SGDLS, CDR2 YYNGEE. The sequencing input was NKG2D-low CD8+ T cells sorted from blood. V and J are TRBV9 and TRBJ2-1; D not resolved. The sequence was obtained from a human donor with alopecia areata. CDR3: CASRAPSGREQFF. The CDR3 region has the DNA TGTGCCAGCAGGGCCCCGTCAGGTCGTGAGCAGTTCTTC.